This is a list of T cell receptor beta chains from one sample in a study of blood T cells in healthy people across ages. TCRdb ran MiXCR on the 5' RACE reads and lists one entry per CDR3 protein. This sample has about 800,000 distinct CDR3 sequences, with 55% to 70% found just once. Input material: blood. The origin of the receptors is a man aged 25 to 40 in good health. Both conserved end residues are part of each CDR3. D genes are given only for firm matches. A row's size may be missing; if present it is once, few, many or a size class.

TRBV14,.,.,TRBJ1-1,CASSQVGQTRNTEAFF,TGTGCCAGCAGCCAAGTTGGACAGACGAGGAACACTGAAGCTTTCTTT
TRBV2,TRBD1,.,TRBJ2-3,CASSDMGTVSSTDTQYF,TGTGCCAGCAGTGATATGGGGACAGTCTCTAGCACAGATACGCAGTATTTT
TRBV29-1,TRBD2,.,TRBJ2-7,CSVELLAGGIPYEQYF,TGCAGCGTTGAGCTGTTAGCGGGAGGGATTCCCTACGAGCAGTACTTC
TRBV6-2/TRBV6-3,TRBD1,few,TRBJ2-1,CASSYLDRPYNEQFF,TGTGCCAGCAGTTACTTGGACAGGCCATACAATGAGCAGTTCTTC
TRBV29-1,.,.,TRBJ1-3,CSVEDSEQMVYF,TGCAGCGTTGAAGATTCGGAACAGATGGTATATTTT
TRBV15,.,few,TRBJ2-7,CATSRVQGLDFDAEQYF,TGTGCCACCAGCAGAGTTCAGGGGCTCGACTTTGACGCCGAGCAGTACTTC
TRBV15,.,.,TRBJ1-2,CATSRDIGERGGYTF,TGTGCCACCAGCAGAGATATTGGGGAGCGAGGGGGATACACCTTC
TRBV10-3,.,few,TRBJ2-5,CAISPAGGVETQYF,TGTGCCATCAGCCCAGCGGGTGGGGTAGAGACCCAGTACTTC
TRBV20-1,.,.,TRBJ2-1,CSASGGRVNEQFF,TGCAGTGCTAGTGGGGGCCGCGTCAATGAGCAGTTCTTC
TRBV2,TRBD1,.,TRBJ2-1,CASSERTGQAYNEQFF,TGTGCCAGCAGTGAAAGGACAGGGCAGGCCTACAATGAGCAGTTCTTC
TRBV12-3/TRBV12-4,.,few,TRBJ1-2,CASSPGMGGYTF,TGTGCCAGCAGTCCCGGGATGGGGGGCTACACCTTC
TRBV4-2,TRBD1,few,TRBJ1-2,CASSQDRQGAKGYTF,TGTGCCAGCAGCCAAGATAGACAGGGGGCGAAGGGCTACACCTTC
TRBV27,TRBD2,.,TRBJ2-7,CANSFEAGVNNEQYF,TGTGCCAACAGTTTTGAGGCGGGAGTGAACAATGAGCAGTACTTC
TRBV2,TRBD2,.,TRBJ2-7,CASSETSTEYEQYF,TGTGCCAGCAGCGAGACTAGCACCGAGTACGAGCAGTACTTC
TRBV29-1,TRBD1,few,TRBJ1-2,CSFTGGRDYGYTF,TGCAGCTTCACAGGGGGCAGAGACTATGGCTACACCTTC
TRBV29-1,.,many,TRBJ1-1,CSVSSNTEAFF,TGCAGCGTCTCCTCGAACACTGAAGCTTTCTTT